The 4 T cell receptor beta chains below were found in one sample sequenced in a study of blood T cell repertoires in COVID-19. Produced via immunoSEQ multiplex PCR; TCRdb's table is partial and in-frame only. The sample lists roughly 320,000 clones, about 82% occurring once. Material for sequencing was peripheral blood. Source of these receptors: a human donor in a cohort sampled during active COVID-19.

This clone is deemed medium-sized. The chain carries TRBV7-3 and TRBJ2-1, with D perhaps matching TRBD2 (7 bases). V gave up 5 bases and J gave up 8 bases, with 19 bases separating them. CDR1 and CDR2 (germline): SGHTA, FQGTGA. The CDR3 is 15 amino acids. CDR3 sequence: CASSPNDWGGHEQFF. The CDR3 DNA reads TGTGCCAGCAGCCCCAACGATTGGGGGGGGCATGAGCAGTTCTTC.

Of note for this clone: A junction end diverges from the germline sequence, so it may reflect a read error. In the same sample, other DNA sequences code for this CDR3. V is TRBV5-6 and J is TRBJ2-1; 12 nucleotides match TRBD2. CDR1 is SGHDT, CDR2 YYEEEE, per germline. The CDR3 runs 15 residues. DNA of the CDR3: TGTGCCAGCAGCTCTAGCGGGGGGGCTTACAATGAGCAATTCTTC. Translated: CASSSSGGAYNEQFF.

This sequence joins TRBV30 and TRBJ2-7; 9 bases line up with TRBD1. The trim removed 3 bases at V and 4 bases at J, leaving 7 bases unmatched. The CDR3 totals 14 residues. The germline gives CDR1 GTSNPN, CDR2 SVGIG (reference sequence). CDR3 amino acids: CAWSGTGILYEQYF. CDR3 nucleotides: TGTGCCTGGAGCGGGACAGGGATACTTTACGAGCAGTACTTC.

The rearrangement links TRBV19 to TRBJ1-5, with D possibly matching TRBD1 (6 bases). This CDR3 has 16 amino acids. Germline CDR1 is LNHDA and CDR2 is SQIVND (reference sequence). Between the trimmed V and J ends, which lost 7 bases and 5 bases, there was a span of 21 bases. The CDR3 region is CASTPTDRSPYQPQHF. CDR3 nucleotides: TGTGCCAGTACTCCGACCGACAGGAGCCCCTATCAGCCCCAGCATTTT. The complete variable domain, with remaining parts taken from reference TRBV19 and TRBJ1-5, reads DGGITQSPKYLFRKEGQNVTLSCEQNLNHDAMYWYRQDPGQGLRLIYYSQIVNDFQKGDIAEGYSVSREKKESFPLTVTSAQKNPTAFYLCASTPTDRSPYQPQHFGDGTRLSIL.